The 22 T cell receptor beta chains presented below share a single source sample, sequenced in a study of blood T cell repertoires in COVID-19. TCRdb's table, derived via immunoSEQ multiplex PCR, lists solely in-frame clones and lacks some. The repertoire includes 200,000 to 250,000 clones, approximately 79% of them detected once, and 4.9% sits in the top ten. The sample was peripheral blood. Every receptor here comes from a woman at least 80 years old with active or convalescent COVID-19.

Here the CDR3 reads CASSYSMLAGGRGETQYF. The DNA of the CDR3 is TGTGCCAGCAGTTACTCGATGCTAGCGGGGGGAAGGGGAGAGACCCAGTACTTC. The chain carries TRBV6-2 or TRBV6-3 and TRBJ2-5; TRBD2 matches 11 bases. The V and J ends lost 0 bases and 4 bases, in that order; junction bases with no gene match: 10. The CDR3 runs 18 residues. The germline V gene has CDR1 MNHEY and CDR2 SVGEGT.

The chain has TRBV30 and TRBJ2-1, with 8 bases identical to TRBD2. The germline CDR1 and CDR2 sequences are GTSNPN and SVGIG (reference sequence). Trimming at V came to 1 base and at J to 9 bases, leaving 5 bases not matched to a gene. The length of the CDR3 is 13 residues. The CDR3 loop is CAWSASGGGEQFF. In nucleotides, the CDR3 is TGTGCCTGGAGTGCGAGCGGGGGAGGTGAGCAGTTCTTC.

This clone has more than one count but fewer than ten. The rearrangement joins TRBV5-1 to TRBJ2-3; weak D call: TRBD2 (5 bases). This CDR3 has 15 residues. Germline V gene lookup returns CDR1 SGHRS and CDR2 YFSETQ. Trimming took 2 bases from V and 0 from J, leaving 10 bases between them. CDR3 sequence (DNA): TGCGCCAGCAGCTTCGGGAACCCTAGCACAGATACGCAGTATTTT. Protein sequence: CASSFGNPSTDTQYF.

This chain uses TRBV5-1 with TRBJ2-7, with TRBD1 identical over 7 bases. CDR3 length: 15 amino acids. The germline CDR1 and CDR2 sequences are SGHRS and YFSETQ. Trimming at V came to 4 bases and at J to 0 bases, leaving 7 bases not matched to a gene. The CDR3 loop reads CASSRDSTASYEQYF. Written as DNA, the CDR3 is TGCGCCAGCAGCCGGGACAGCACAGCCTCCTACGAGCAGTACTTC.

The table lists this clone with a few counts. This chain joins TRBV5-4 and TRBJ1-2; 8 positions agree with TRBD1. Germline assignment: CDR1 SGHNT and CDR2 YYREEE (reference sequence). V lost 4 bases to trimming and J lost 5 bases; unmatched junction nucleotides: 4. There are 13 residues in the CDR3. The CDR3 sequence: CASSQGTGYGYTF. The CDR3 DNA follows: TGTGCCAGCAGCCAGGGGACAGGATATGGCTACACCTTC.

Of note for this clone: Other DNA sequences in this specimen translate into the identical CDR3. The gene calls are TRBV11-2 and TRBJ1-1, with TRBD1 matching 8 bases. The CDR3 covers 14 residues. Germline V gene data show CDR1 as SGHAT and CDR2 as FQNNGV. V was pared by 1 base and J by 4 bases, with 2 bases of the junction left unmatched. The CDR3 loop reads CASSLAGGGTEAFF. CDR3 sequence (DNA): TGTGCCAGCAGCTTAGCAGGGGGCGGCACTGAAGCTTTCTTT.

Only a few counts were recorded for this clone. The chain couples TRBV4-1 to TRBJ1-3, with D hard to call. V was cut by 1 base and J by 1 base, with 8 bases left in between. The CDR3 has 15 residues. The germline V gene has CDR1 MGHRA and CDR2 YSYEKL. This CDR3 is CASSQGGYSGNTIYF. For the CDR3, the DNA is TGCGCCAGCAGCCAAGGAGGGTATTCTGGAAACACCATATATTTT.

The J gene is TRBJ1-1, the V gene TRBV19, with TRBD1 as a possible D gene (5 bases). The V and J ends lost 4 bases and 0 bases respectively, with 12 bases between them. Germline V gives CDR1 LNHDA, CDR2 SQIVND (reference sequence). The CDR3 spans 15 residues. CDR3 in DNA: TGTGCCAGTAGTAGGACGACAGCTTTGAACACTGAAGCTTTCTTT. It specifies CASSRTTALNTEAFF.

The J gene is TRBJ2-2, the V gene TRBV19; the D gene is possibly TRBD2 (6 bases). The CDR3 consists of 15 residues. The V gene lost 5 bases and the J gene lost 7 bases, with 17 bases spanning the gap. Germline CDR1 and CDR2: LNHDA and SQIVND (reference sequence). The DNA for the CDR3 is TGTGCCAGTAGTCCCCGGGACTCCCTTCGCGGGGAGCTGTTTTTT. Its translation is CASSPRDSLRGELFF.

The chain combines TRBV28 with TRBJ1-2; D uncertain. The V gene lost 3 bases and the J gene lost 1 base, with 6 bases spanning the gap. The CDR3 is 13 residues long. Germline V gives CDR1 MDHEN, CDR2 SYDVKM. The CDR3 DNA reads as TGTGCCAGCAGTTTTGCAGATAACTATGGCTACACCTTC. Translating it yields CASSFADNYGYTF.

The chain employs TRBV28 and TRBJ1-1; D not resolved. The CDR3 length is 13 residues. Trimming took off 3 bases at V and 10 bases at J, with 15 bases between the two ends. Germline V lookup: CDR1 MDHEN, CDR2 SYDVKM. CDR3 DNA: TGTGCCAGCAGTTTGAAGTCGGTTCAGGTAGCTTTCTTT. Protein product: CASSLKSVQVAFF.

The J gene is TRBJ1-2, the V gene TRBV5-1; TRBD1 matches 8 bases. This CDR3 region has 15 residues. The V gene's germline CDR1 is SGHRS and CDR2 YFSETQ. The ends lost 1 base at V and 2 bases at J; junction bases unmatched: 4. The CDR3 reads CASSLTQGANYGYTF. The CDR3 DNA follows: TGCGCCAGCAGCTTGACGCAGGGGGCAAACTATGGCTACACCTTC.

The chain recombines TRBV23-1 with TRBJ1-1; a weak D match, TRBD1 (5 bases). TRBV23-1 is assigned to the ORF class and has an uncertain function. The CDR3 totals 15 residues. Trimming cost V 3 bases and J 1 base, with 12 bases left between them. The CDR3 DNA is TGCGCCAGCAGTCAGACCGACAGAGAGAACACTGAAGCTTTCTTT. It yields the protein CASSQTDRENTEAFF.

The V call is TRBV5-1, the J call TRBJ2-7, with TRBD1 identical over 10 bases. Trimming at V came to 2 bases and at J to 7 bases, leaving 9 bases not matched to a gene. The germline gives CDR1 SGHRS, CDR2 YFSETQ. The CDR3 length is 15 residues. In DNA form, the CDR3 reads TGCGCCAGCAGCTTAGGGACAGGGGATCGTTGGGAGCAGTACTTC. Amino acid sequence: CASSLGTGDRWEQYF.

V and J are TRBV3-1 (or the pseudogene TRBV3-2) and TRBJ1-5, with 9 bases matching TRBD1. The V and J ends lost 11 bases and 3 bases, in that order; junction bases with no gene match: 5. Germline V gives CDR1 LGHDT, CDR2 YNNKEL (reference sequence). The CDR3 is 13 amino acids. The CDR3 nucleotides are TGTGCCGCGGGACAGGGTATCAATCAGCCCCAGCATTTT. Residues: CAAGQGINQPQHF.

This sequence joins TRBV5-1 and TRBJ1-2; 9 nucleotides align to TRBD1. V gave up 3 bases and J gave up 6 bases; unmatched junction bases: 6. Germline CDR1 reads SGHRS; CDR2 reads YFSETQ. This CDR3 spans 14 amino acids. The CDR3 spells CASSYITGGNGYTF. CDR3 nucleotides: TGCGCCAGCAGCTATATTACAGGGGGCAATGGCTACACCTTC.

The CDR3 region is CAISGGAGKNYGYTF. In DNA form, the CDR3 reads TGTGCCATCAGTGGTGGCGCAGGGAAGAACTATGGCTACACCTTC. V and J are TRBV10-3 and TRBJ1-2; D may be TRBD1 (5 bases). The germline gives CDR1 ENHRY, CDR2 SYGVKD. There are 15 residues in the CDR3. Trimming shortened V by 4 bases and J by 2 bases, and 14 bases separated the two germline ends.

This sequence joins TRBV5-1 and TRBJ1-4; tentative D call: TRBD1 (6 bases). CDR1 SGHRS and CDR2 YFSETQ come from the germline V gene. V shed 4 bases and J shed 6 bases, with 19 bases lying between them. This CDR3 has 16 amino acids. The CDR3 DNA follows: TGCGCCAGCAGCGGCAGGGGATCTGGTATTGATGAAAAACTGTTTTTT. This translates into CASSGRGSGIDEKLFF.

The chain employs TRBV5-1 and TRBJ1-2, with unresolved D. The CDR3 is made up of 14 amino acids. Trimming took off 6 bases at V and 2 bases at J, with 14 bases between the two ends. Looked up from germline, CDR1 is SGHRS and CDR2 is YFSETQ. The DNA for the CDR3 is TGCGCCAGCACTCCGGGAACTCAGAACTATGGCTACACCTTC. This translates into CASTPGTQNYGYTF.

This clone was counted a single time. This chain links TRBV3-1 (or the pseudogene TRBV3-2) with TRBJ2-1; tentative D call: TRBD2 (6 bases). The V gene lost 4 bases and the J gene lost 3 bases, with 7 bases spanning the gap. The CDR3 covers 13 residues. Germline assignment: CDR1 LGHDT and CDR2 YNNKEL (reference sequence). The CDR3 sequence is CASSRLGYNEQFF. The CDR3 DNA reads as TGTGCCAGCAGCCGACTAGGCTACAATGAGCAGTTCTTC.

CDR3 nucleotides: TGTGCCAGCAGCTCACTGGGACAACGCCACGAGCAGTACTTC. Translating gives CASSSLGQRHEQYF. The rearrangement uses TRBV5-4 and TRBJ2-7, with D possibly matching TRBD1 (6 bases). Germline-derived CDR1 and CDR2 are SGHNT and YYREEE (reference sequence). The ends were cut back, 3 bases at V and 5 bases at J, with 15 bases in the middle. The CDR3 length is 14 residues.

On this clone itself: Within the sample, other DNA sequences also encode this same CDR3. The chain uses TRBV5-1 and TRBJ2-2, with no clear D. Per germline, CDR1 SGHRS and CDR2 YFSETQ. The V and J ends lost 0 bases and 4 bases respectively, with 7 bases between them. The CDR3 is 14 residues long. The chain's CDR3 is CASSLAQTTGELFF. The CDR3 DNA follows: TGCGCCAGCAGCTTGGCACAAACCACCGGGGAGCTGTTTTTT.